The 2 T cell receptor beta chains listed next were all sequenced from one sample in a study of beta chain features in type 1 diabetes. Sequencing targeted expressed TCRB transcripts, as all isolated RNA had been reverse transcribed. Some clones are missing from TCRdb's copy, which holds only in-frame ones; the method was immunoSEQ multiplex PCR. Among 250,000 to 400,000 clones, 12% to 15% were seen once, and the ten largest hold 6.7%. The sequenced material came from central memory CD4+ T cells from blood. The receptors derive from a man aged 30-40 years in good health.

The chain is built from TRBV7-2 and TRBJ1-3, with a weak D call TRBD1 (6 bases). Germline V lookup: CDR1 SGHTA, CDR2 FQGNSA. This CDR3 is built from 14 residues. V dropped 5 bases and J dropped 0 bases, with 8 bases sitting between them. The CDR3 is CASSIRGSGNTIYF. The CDR3 nucleotides are TGTGCCAGCAGCATCAGGGGCTCTGGAAACACCATATATTTT.

The sample holds a few counts of this clone. The J gene is TRBJ2-1, the V gene TRBV7-8; 10 bases line up with TRBD2. Germline V gene sequence: CDR1 SGHVS, CDR2 FQNEAQ. The CDR3 has 15 amino acids. J lost 5 bases, V lost 6 bases, and 7 bases had no gene match. The CDR3 region has the DNA TGTGCCAGCAGTAAAAGCGGGGGGGTCCACAATGAGCAGTTCTTC. Translation gives CASSKSGGVHNEQFF.